The 27 T cell receptor beta chains reported below all come from one sample, sequenced in a study of PD-1 blockade in classical Hodgkin lymphoma. Measured with immunoSEQ multiplex PCR; TCRdb has only the in-frame clones, and not every one. The table shows roughly 29,000 clones, with more than 85% occurring only once. Time point of the sample: newly diagnosed, previously untreated cHL patient sample. Sequenced input: peripheral blood mononuclear cells (PBMCs). Every receptor here comes from a human donor with classical Hodgkin lymphoma.

V usage is TRBV19 and J usage is TRBJ1-4; no clear D gene. CDR1 is LNHDA, CDR2 SQIVND, per germline (reference sequence). Trimming removed 4 bases at V and 8 bases at J, with 11 bases between. CDR3 length: 13 residues. The CDR3 sequence is CASSTDFHEKLFF. CDR3 bases: TGTGCCAGTAGTACTGACTTCCACGAAAAACTGTTTTTT.

This clone was detected only a few times. Other DNA sequences in the same sample also yield this CDR3. V usage is TRBV19 and J usage is TRBJ2-7; D not resolved. V was shortened by 1 base and J by 1 base, with 14 bases between the two germline ends. From germline, CDR1 is LNHDA and CDR2 SQIVND (reference sequence). The CDR3 length is 16 residues. DNA of the CDR3: TGTGCCAGTAGTATAGCCCCCCGAGAATTTTCCTACGAGCAGTACTTC. This gives the protein CASSIAPREFSYEQYF.

This clone is deemed medium-sized. CDR3 DNA: TGCGCCAGCAGCTTACCGGGACTAGCCCATGAGCAGTTCTTC. Encoded protein: CASSLPGLAHEQFF. The chain carries TRBV5-1 and TRBJ2-1; 9 nucleotides line up with TRBD2. Trimming at V came to 2 bases and at J to 8 bases, leaving 5 bases not matched to a gene. This CDR3 spans 14 amino acids. Per the germline V gene, CDR1 is SGHRS and CDR2 is YFSETQ.

Here the CDR3 DNA reads TGTGCCAGCAGTGGACAGGGGTATGAGACCCAGTACTTC. Translation: CASSGQGYETQYF. The V gene is TRBV2, the J gene TRBJ2-5, with TRBD1 matching over 8 bases. V was pared by 4 bases and J by 5 bases, with 3 bases of the junction left unmatched. CDR3 length: 13 amino acids. CDR1 SNHLY and CDR2 FYNNEI come from the germline V gene.

The gene calls are TRBV18 and TRBJ1-5; 9 bases map to TRBD1. The CDR3 loop spans 16 amino acids. The germline CDR1 and CDR2 sequences are KGHSH and LQKENI. V trimming: 3 bases; J trimming: 5 bases; junction bases outside the gene matches: 8. In nucleotides, the CDR3 is TGTGCCAGCTCACCCCCGGGACGGACAGGGGATCAGCCCCAGCATTTT. This codes for CASSPPGRTGDQPQHF.

The table lists this clone with a count of one. V usage is TRBV28 and J usage is TRBJ1-5; perhaps TRBD1 as D (5 bases). This CDR3 spans 13 amino acids. The ends were cut back, 10 bases at V and 3 bases at J, with 13 bases in the middle. Germline CDR1 and CDR2: MDHEN and SYDVKM. Written as DNA, the CDR3 is TGTGCCACCTTAGACAGCCTCAATCAGCCCCAGCATTTT. Translation: CATLDSLNQPQHF.

The genes are TRBV4-1 and TRBJ2-1, with 8 bases lining up with TRBD2. The CDR3 length is 16 residues. J lost 2 bases, V lost 3 bases, and 6 bases had no gene match. Germline loops: CDR1 MGHRA, CDR2 YSYEKL. CDR3 nucleotide sequence: TGCGCCAGCAGCCAGGTAACTAGCGGTACCTACAATGAGCAGTTCTTC. It translates to CASSQVTSGTYNEQFF.

The rearrangement uses TRBV18 and TRBJ2-7; D gene ambiguous. The germline V gene encodes CDR1 KGHSH and CDR2 LQKENI. The CDR3 runs 14 residues. V gave up 3 bases and J gave up 0 bases, with 9 bases separating them. CDR3 in DNA: TGTGCCAGCTCACCCTCGCCTAGCTCCTACGAGCAGTACTTC. It yields the protein CASSPSPSSYEQYF.

The chain has TRBV5-1 and TRBJ2-1; 8 bases align to TRBD2. Germline V CDR1 and CDR2: SGHRS, YFSETQ. The CDR3 is made up of 13 amino acids. The trim removed 2 bases at V and 7 bases at J, leaving 2 bases unmatched. CDR3 region: CASSFERENEQFF. CDR3 coding DNA: TGCGCCAGCAGCTTCGAGCGGGAGAATGAGCAGTTCTTC.

The chain carries TRBV7-3 and TRBJ2-1; 11 bases agree with TRBD2. The V and J ends lost 6 bases and 3 bases, in that order; junction bases with no gene match: 4. Germline V gene lookup returns CDR1 SGHTA and CDR2 FQGTGA. This CDR3 has 15 residues. Here the CDR3 reads CASSRSGGDYNEQFF. The CDR3 nucleotides read TGTGCCAGCAGTCGTAGCGGGGGGGACTACAATGAGCAGTTCTTC.

This chain connects TRBV7-2 to TRBJ1-6; the D gene is possibly TRBD1 (5 bases). Germline CDR1 SGHTA, CDR2 FQGNSA. The CDR3 contains 15 residues. Trimming took 1 base from V and 10 from J, leaving 14 bases between them. CDR3 amino acids: CASSLGGGAGSPLHF. Here the CDR3 DNA reads TGTGCCAGCAGCTTAGGTGGTGGGGCGGGCTCACCCCTCCACTTT.

The chain recombines TRBV6-6 with TRBJ2-7; 8 bases align to TRBD2. V lost 4 bases to trimming and J lost 7 bases; unmatched junction nucleotides: 6. CDR3 size: 13 residues. CDR1 and CDR2 from the germline V gene are MNHNY and SVGAGI (reference sequence). The CDR3: CASSLPAGVEQYF. In DNA, the CDR3 is TGTGCCAGCAGTTTACCAGCGGGAGTTGAGCAGTACTTC.

The chain combines TRBV6-6 with TRBJ2-7; D tentatively reads TRBD1 or TRBD2 (5 bases each). The germline CDR1 and CDR2 sequences are MNHNY and SVGAGI (reference sequence). The V gene lost 2 bases and the J gene lost 4 bases, with 12 bases spanning the gap. CDR3 size: 14 residues. The CDR3 DNA reads as TGTGCCAGCAGTTACAGAGAGGGGTGGTACGAGCAGTACTTC. It codes for CASSYREGWYEQYF.

CDR3 sequence: CASSLAGRAYEQYF. The DNA for the CDR3 is TGTGCCAGCAGCTTAGCGGGGAGAGCCTACGAGCAGTACTTC. The V gene is TRBV7-6, the J gene TRBJ2-7, with D possibly TRBD2 on 5 matching bases. The CDR3 runs to 14 residues. V was cut by 0 bases and J by 2 bases, with 8 bases left in between. In germline, CDR1 is SGHVS, CDR2 FNYEAQ. The full variable domain, with the rest looked up from reference TRBV7-6 and TRBJ2-7, is GAGVSQSPRYKVTKRGQDVALRCDPISGHVSLYWYRQALGQGPEFLTYFNYEAQQDKSGLPNDRFSAERPEGSISTLTIQRTEQRDSAMYRCASSLAGRAYEQYFGPGTRLTVT.

The rearrangement uses TRBV25-1 and TRBJ1-1; D is perhaps TRBD1 (5 bases). The germline V gene has CDR1 MGHDK and CDR2 SYGVNS. Trimming stripped 5 bases from V and 3 bases from J, with 16 bases between. This CDR3 is built from 15 residues. CDR3 DNA sequence: TGTGCCAGCAGTCGTCACGGGGCCTTCGACACTGAAGCTTTCTTT. It is translated as CASSRHGAFDTEAFF.

The chain recombines TRBV7-9 with TRBJ2-1; D gene ambiguous. Per the germline V gene, CDR1 is SEHNR and CDR2 is FQNEAQ (reference sequence). The length of the CDR3 is 13 residues. Trimming took 5 bases from V and 0 from J, leaving 5 bases between them. The CDR3, as DNA: TGTGCCAGCAGCCCGAGCTCCTACAATGAGCAGTTCTTC. Translated: CASSPSSYNEQFF. Full variable domain (remainder filled in from reference TRBV7-9 and TRBJ2-1): DTGVSQNPRHKITKRGQNVTFRCDPISEHNRLYWYRQTLGQGPEFLTYFQNEAQLEKSRLLSDRFSAERPKGSFSTLEIQRTEQGDSAMYLCASSPSSYNEQFFGPGTRLTVL.

This clone was counted between two and nine times. V usage is TRBV6-5 and J usage is TRBJ1-1; D gene ambiguous. The CDR3 has 13 amino acids. Looked up from germline, CDR1 is MNHEY and CDR2 is SVGAGI. The V end was cut by 5 bases, the J end by 0 bases, with 7 bases between. The CDR3 protein is CASSAYMNTEAFF. DNA for the CDR3: TGTGCCAGCAGTGCCTACATGAACACTGAAGCTTTCTTT.

V is TRBV7-2 and J is TRBJ1-5; maybe TRBD1 (5 bases). With 4 bases removed from V and 5 bases from J, the gap between germline ends came to 12 bases. Germline V gene lookup returns CDR1 SGHTA and CDR2 FQGNSA. The CDR3 spans 14 residues. In DNA, the CDR3 is TGTGCCAGCAGCTCTCTCGGGGCTCATCAGCCCCAGCATTTT. Its translation: CASSSLGAHQPQHF.

The J gene is TRBJ1-2, the V gene TRBV18; 7 positions agree with TRBD1. V lost 1 base to trimming and J lost 4 bases; unmatched junction nucleotides: 6. CDR3 length: 15 amino acids. Germline V CDR1 and CDR2: KGHSH, LQKENI. CDR3 sequence reads: CASSPREKGAYGYTF. In nucleotides, the CDR3 is TGTGCCAGCTCACCACGGGAAAAGGGGGCCTATGGCTACACCTTC.

This clone was counted once. The rearrangement joins TRBV29-1 to TRBJ2-2; 10 positions match TRBD2. Looked up from germline, CDR1 is SQVTM and CDR2 is ANQGSEA. The CDR3 covers 17 residues. The J segment lost 1 base and the V segment lost 4 bases, leaving 9 bases of the junction unmatched. CDR3 sequence reads: CSVGEMASGRNTGELFF. CDR3 in DNA: TGCAGCGTTGGAGAGATGGCTAGCGGGAGGAACACCGGGGAGCTGTTTTTT.

A few counts support this clone. The rearrangement uses TRBV21-1 and TRBJ2-3; the table's D call, TRBD2, has no DNA check behind it. TRBV21-1 has pseudogene status. The CDR3 contains 18 residues. The CDR3 nucleotides read TGTGCCAGCAAAGGTAGCGGGAGGCACCGGGTAAGCACAGATACGCAGTATTTT. Translation: CASKGSGRHRVSTDTQYF.

The chain has TRBV28 and TRBJ1-4; perhaps TRBD1 as D (5 bases). Per germline, CDR1 MDHEN and CDR2 SYDVKM. V was cut by 5 bases and J by 3 bases, with 13 bases left in between. The CDR3 contains 15 residues. CDR3 coding DNA: TGTGCCAGCAGTCCACCGGGACGGCCTAATGAAAAACTGTTTTTT. It is translated as CASSPPGRPNEKLFF. The variable domain in full, with the rest retrieved from reference TRBV28 and TRBJ1-4, is DVKVTQSSRYLVKRTGEKVFLECVQDMDHENMFWYRQDPGLGLRLIYFSYDVKMKEKGDIPEGYSVSREKKERFSLILESASTNQTSMYLCASSPPGRPNEKLFFGSGTQLSVL.

Details on this clone: One junction end disagrees with the germline gene, perhaps due to a read error. The genes are TRBV28 and TRBJ1-3; D not resolved. This CDR3 spans 16 amino acids. Germline V gene lookup returns CDR1 MDHEN and CDR2 SYDVKM. The DNA for the CDR3 is TGTGCCAGCAGTTTCCATGATTCCCTCTCTGAAAACACCATATATTTT. Protein: CASSFHDSLSENTIYF.

This clone showed up just a few times. The J gene is TRBJ1-2, the V gene TRBV4-3, with a tentative D call TRBD1 (5 bases). V lost 0 bases to trimming and J lost 4 bases, with 12 bases between them. In germline, CDR1 is LGHNA, CDR2 YSLEER. The CDR3 loop spans 15 amino acids. The CDR3 coding sequence is TGCGCCAGCAGCCAAGAGCGAGGGGTACGCTATGGCTACACCTTC. Its translation is CASSQERGVRYGYTF.

This clone was observed a single time. J is TRBJ2-2 and V is TRBV28; 7 bases are shared with TRBD1. The germline gives CDR1 MDHEN, CDR2 SYDVKM. The CDR3 is 16 residues long. The junction had 7 bases not matched to a gene; V was cut back by 6 bases and J by 0 bases. CDR3: CASSDPGQSNTGELFF. The CDR3 DNA sequence: TGTGCCAGCAGCGACCCGGGACAGTCGAACACCGGGGAGCTGTTTTTT.

J is TRBJ2-7 and V is TRBV21-1; the table's D call, TRBD1, was not checked against the DNA. TRBV21-1 is a recognized pseudogene. The CDR3 contains 15 residues. CDR3 DNA: TGTGCCAGCAGCAGATTTGGCCCAGACAACTACGAGCAGTACTTC. This translates into CASSRFGPDNYEQYF.

V gene TRBV2 combines with J gene TRBJ2-7, with TRBD2 matching over 10 bases. This CDR3 is 16 amino acids long. With 6 bases clipped from V and 5 bases from J, the junction kept 13 bases outside the gene matches. CDR1 is SNHLY and CDR2 is FYNNEI in the germline V gene. CDR3 in DNA: TGTGCCAGCAGACCTTGGGAGCTAGCGGGAGTCCACGAGCAGTACTTC. Translation gives CASRPWELAGVHEQYF.